The sample holds a few counts of the clone carrying this T cell receptor beta chain. The target antigen is unknown. V shed 11 bases, J shed 4 bases, and the junction held 11 bases outside the gene matches. Germline assignment: CDR1 SNHLY and CDR2 FYNNEI. The CDR3 runs 16 residues. The sample is drawn from a study of CD8 T cells in ankylosing spondylitis. Study conclusions and caveats: Disease-associated clones were reportedly significantly overrepresented in matched ankylosing spondylitis synovial fluid. Disease-linked clones proved CD8+ and comparatively uncommon in peripheral blood. Some of these motif variants have turned up before, in reports on reactive arthritis synovial fluid and blood.

Libraries for TCR beta were made by quantitative 5'-RACE with molecular barcodes. One entry per CDR3 protein, called by TCRdb with MiXCR from the 5' RACE reads. There are 250,000 to 350,000 distinct CDR3 sequences in the sample; roughly 20% occur only once, and under 8.5% lies in the top ten. The J gene is TRBJ2-3, the V gene TRBV2; 14 bases are shared with TRBD2. The sequencing input was blood, either unsorted or a sorted T cell fraction (not recorded which). The receptor's source is a male donor with ankylosing spondylitis or in good health (not recorded which). The CDR3 spells CAGTGLAGAGADTQYF. The CDR3, as DNA: TGTGCCGGGACGGGACTAGCGGGAGCTGGCGCAGATACGCAGTATTTT.